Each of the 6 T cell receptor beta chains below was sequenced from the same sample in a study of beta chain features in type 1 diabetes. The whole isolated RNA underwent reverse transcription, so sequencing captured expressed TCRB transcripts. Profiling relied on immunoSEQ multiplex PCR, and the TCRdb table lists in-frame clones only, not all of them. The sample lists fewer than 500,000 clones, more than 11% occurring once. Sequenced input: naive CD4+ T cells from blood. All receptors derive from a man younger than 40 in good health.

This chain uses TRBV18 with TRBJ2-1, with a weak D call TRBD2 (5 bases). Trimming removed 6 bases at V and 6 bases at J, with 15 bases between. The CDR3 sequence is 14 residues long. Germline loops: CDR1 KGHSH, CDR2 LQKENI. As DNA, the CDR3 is TGTGCCAGCTCTCAACTAGAGGGAACCAATGAGCAGTTCTTC. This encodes CASSQLEGTNEQFF.

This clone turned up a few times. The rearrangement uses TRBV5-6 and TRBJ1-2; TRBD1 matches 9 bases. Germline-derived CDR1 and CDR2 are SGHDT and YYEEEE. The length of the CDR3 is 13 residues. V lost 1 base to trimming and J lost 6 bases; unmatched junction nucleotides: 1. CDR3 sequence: CASSLRTGDGYTF. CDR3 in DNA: TGTGCCAGCAGCTTGCGGACAGGGGATGGCTACACCTTC. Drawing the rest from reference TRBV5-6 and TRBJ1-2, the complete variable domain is DAGVTQSPTHLIKTRGQQVTLRCSPKSGHDTVSWYQQALGQGPQFIFQYYEEEERQRGNFPDRFSGHQFPNYSSELNVNALLLGDSALYLCASSLRTGDGYTFGSGTRLTVV.

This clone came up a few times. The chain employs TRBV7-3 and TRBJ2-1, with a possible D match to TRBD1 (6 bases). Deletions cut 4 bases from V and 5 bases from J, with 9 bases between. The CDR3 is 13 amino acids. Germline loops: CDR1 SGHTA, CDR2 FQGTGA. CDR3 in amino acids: CASSSDRNNEQFF. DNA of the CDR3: TGTGCCAGCAGCTCGGACAGAAACAATGAGCAGTTCTTC.

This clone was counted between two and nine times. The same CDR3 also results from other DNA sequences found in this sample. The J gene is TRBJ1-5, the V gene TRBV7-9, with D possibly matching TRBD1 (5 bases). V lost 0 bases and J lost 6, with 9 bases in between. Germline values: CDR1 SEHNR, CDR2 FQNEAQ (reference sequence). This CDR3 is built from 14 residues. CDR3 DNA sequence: TGTGCCAGCAGCTTAGCGGGGCAGTCTCAGCCCCAGCATTTT. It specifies CASSLAGQSQPQHF.

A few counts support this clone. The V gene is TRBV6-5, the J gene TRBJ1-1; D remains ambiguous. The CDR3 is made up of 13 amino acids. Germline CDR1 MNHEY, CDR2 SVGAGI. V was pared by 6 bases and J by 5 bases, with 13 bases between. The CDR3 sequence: CASSSPVGTEAFF. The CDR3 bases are TGTGCCAGCAGCTCCCCGGTCGGGACTGAAGCTTTCTTT.

The CDR3 nucleotides are TGTGCCAGCAGCAAAGGCGTCTCAAGCTCTGGGGCCAACGTCCTGACTTTC. This gives the protein CASSKGVSSSGANVLTF. The genes are TRBV21-1 and TRBJ2-6; TRBD2, as called in the table, went unchecked against the DNA. TRBV21-1 is noted as a pseudogene. The CDR3 loop spans 17 amino acids.